The 22 T cell receptor beta chains below were found in one sample sequenced in a study of low-dose radiotherapy and immunotherapy resistance in tumors. Described time point: after trial treatment. Stated treatment: LDRT plus nivolumab, ipilimumab, low-dose cyclophosphamide and aspirin (RACIN trial). Alpha- and beta-chain coverage of first-strand cDNA came from TRAV- and TRBV-specific primers. For amplifying TCRs, the PCR ran for roughly 20 cycles with Phusion, which was used together with a constant-region primer and the adapter on the V primers. TCRdb re-called the reads through MiXCR, storing one row per CDR3 protein. Among 85,000 to 95,000 distinct CDR3 sequences listed, approximately 22% were seen once. The specimen comprised PBMCs, sampled after low-dose radiotherapy plus immunotherapy. These receptor sequences come from a female donor with ovarian cancer.

This clonotype was found many times. The junction departs from the called germline gene at one end, perhaps through a read error. This chain links TRBV10-1 with TRBJ1-6, with 7 nucleotides matching TRBD1. There are 18 residues in the CDR3. Germline V lookup: CDR1 WNHNN, CDR2 SYGVQD (reference sequence). This chain's CDR3 is CASSESRTGDRDKSPLHF. In DNA, the CDR3 is TGCGCCAGCAGTGAGTCCCGGACAGGCGACCGGGATAAGTCACCCCTCCACTTT.

The V gene is TRBV19, the J gene TRBJ2-4, with D tentatively TRBD1 (7 bases). This CDR3 spans 24 amino acids. Germline V lookup: CDR1 LNHDA, CDR2 SQIVND (reference sequence). V was clipped by 6 bases and J by 1 base, with 40 bases between them. CDR3 sequence: CASRNRGGGVEERGPRRAKNIQYF. CDR3 sequence (DNA): TGTGCCAGTAGGAACAGGGGCGGAGGGGTAGAAGAACGGGGCCCTAGGAGGGCCAAAAACATTCAGTACTTC.

This clonotype was counted once. One base away lies a much larger clone, so this may be a sequencing read error. The genes are TRBV5-1 and TRBJ2-2; no definite D call. CDR1 is SGHRS, CDR2 YFSETQ, per germline. The CDR3 runs 13 residues. This CDR3 is CASSLAATVELFF. CDR3 sequence (DNA): TGTGCCAGCAGCTTGGCAGCCACCGTGGAGCTGTTTTTT.

This clonotype was picked up many times. The chain employs TRBV7-2 and TRBJ2-1; no clear D. Germline CDR1 is SGHTA and CDR2 is FQGNSA. Trimming removed 0 bases from V and 15 bases from J, with 6 bases in between. The CDR3 has 10 amino acids. The CDR3 bases are TGTGCCAGCAGCTTAGCTGTGCCGTTCTTC. Translated: CASSLAVPFF.

This clonotype was found many times. The chain uses TRBV7-2 and TRBJ2-4; the D gene is possibly TRBD2 (6 bases). Trimming left V 5 bases short and J 10 bases short, with 21 bases between. Germline V CDR1 and CDR2: SGHTA, FQGNSA. The CDR3 loop spans 15 amino acids. The CDR3 coding sequence is TGTGCCAGCAGCGTCCGGGACTGGGGCCTTGATATTCAGTACTTC. Its protein is CASSVRDWGLDIQYF.

This clonotype was observed many times. The chain combines TRBV30 with TRBJ1-2; TRBD1 is a possible D gene (6 bases). V dropped 2 bases and J dropped 7 bases, with 14 bases sitting between them. This CDR3 is built from 13 residues. The germline V gene has CDR1 GTSNPN and CDR2 SVGIG (reference sequence). CDR3 loop: CAWSFRGLSGYTF. The DNA for the CDR3 is TGTGCCTGGAGTTTCAGGGGCTTGAGTGGCTACACCTTC. Together with reference TRBV30 and TRBJ1-2, the CDR3 gives the full variable domain: SQTIHQWPATLVQPVGSPLSLECTVEGTSNPNLYWYRQAAGRGLQLLFYSVGIGQISSEVPQNLSASRPQDRQFILSSKKLLLSDSGFYLCAWSFRGLSGYTFGSGTRLTVV.

This clonotype occurred many times. The chain is built from TRBV10-2 and TRBJ2-7, with TRBD2 matching over 9 bases. The length of the CDR3 is 13 residues. Germline CDR1 is WSHSY and CDR2 is SAAADI. After removal of 7 bases from V and 2 bases from J, the junction contained 3 bases not matched to a gene. This CDR3 reads CASTLAGAYEQYF. The DNA for the CDR3 is TGCGCCAGCACCTTAGCGGGAGCCTACGAGCAGTACTTC.

In this sample, this clonotype turned up many times. The chain links TRBV7-3 to TRBJ2-5, with TRBD2 identical over 13 bases. The ends lost 5 bases at V and 5 bases at J; junction bases unmatched: 8. The V gene's germline CDR1 is SGHTA and CDR2 FQGTGA. There are 16 residues in the CDR3. The CDR3 region is CASSTGLAGVQETQYF. As DNA, the CDR3 is TGTGCCAGCAGCACTGGACTAGCGGGGGTGCAGGAGACCCAGTACTTC.

This clonotype was counted many times. The rearrangement uses TRBV4-3 and TRBJ2-3, with D unresolved. V was clipped by 1 base and J by 0 bases, with 8 bases between them. The CDR3 has 15 residues. CDR1 and CDR2 (germline): LGHNA, YSLEER. CDR3 nucleotide sequence: TGCGCCAGCAGCCAAGTTTGGCGAAGCACAGATACGCAGTATTTT. Amino acid sequence: CASSQVWRSTDTQYF.

V and J are TRBV28 and TRBJ2-4; 7 bases agree with TRBD1. From germline, CDR1 is MDHEN and CDR2 SYDVKM. The CDR3 covers 20 residues. The junction had 20 bases not matched to a gene; V was cut back by 5 bases and J by 1 base. The CDR3 DNA reads TGTGCCAGCAGTCCCACTCTAACAGGGGTACCCTTATTGGCCAAAAACATTCAGTACTTC. Amino acids: CASSPTLTGVPLLAKNIQYF.

The table lists this clonotype with many counts. The chain has TRBV7-2 and TRBJ2-1; D remains ambiguous. CDR1 and CDR2 (germline): SGHTA, FQGNSA. There are 16 residues in the CDR3. V was clipped by 6 bases and J by 0 bases, with 15 bases between them. CDR3 amino acids: CASRSVWGYSYNEQFF. CDR3 nucleotides: TGTGCCAGCAGGTCCGTTTGGGGATACTCCTACAATGAGCAGTTCTTC.

V gene TRBV28 combines with J gene TRBJ2-2; 11 bases are a match to TRBD2. V lost 7 bases to trimming and J lost 2 bases; unmatched junction nucleotides: 6. CDR1 and CDR2 (germline): MDHEN, SYDVKM. The CDR3 is made up of 16 amino acids. CDR3 nucleotide sequence: TGTGCCAGCACCCTACTAGCGGGAGCCAACACCGGGGAGCTGTTTTTT. Protein: CASTLLAGANTGELFF.

The V gene is TRBV6-2 or TRBV6-3, the J gene TRBJ2-7; D gene uncertain. The V and J ends lost 8 bases and 0 bases respectively, with 14 bases between them. The CDR3 is 14 amino acids. The V gene's germline CDR1 is MNHEY and CDR2 SVGEGT. The CDR3 sequence: CASSLRTGSYEQYF. The CDR3 bases are TGTGCCAGCTCCTTGCGCACTGGCTCCTACGAGCAGTACTTC.

This clonotype was recorded many times. The chain uses TRBV6-6 and TRBJ2-1, with D perhaps assigned TRBD1 or TRBD2 (6 bases each). CDR1 and CDR2 from the germline V gene are MNHNY and SVGAGI (reference sequence). CDR3 length equals 13 residues. The V end lost 8 bases, the J end lost 3 bases, and 11 bases lay between the germline ends. In nucleotides, the CDR3 is TGTGCCAGCGTCAGGGGAGGCTACAATGAGCAGTTCTTC. This codes for CASVRGGYNEQFF.

The sample holds many counts of this clonotype. The chain has TRBV12-3 or TRBV12-4 and TRBJ1-1, with TRBD1 identical over 8 bases. With 6 bases clipped from V and 1 base from J, the junction kept 10 bases outside the gene matches. The CDR3 loop spans 16 amino acids. The CDR3 is CASSRSIGTGNTEAFF. Here the CDR3 DNA reads TGTGCCAGCAGCCGATCCATAGGGACAGGGAACACTGAAGCTTTCTTT.

This clonotype has ten or more counts. CDR3 coding DNA: TGTGCCAGCAGCTTGTCTTGGCGGGGGAACACCGGGGAGCTGTTTTTT. The encoded protein is CASSLSWRGNTGELFF. V and J are TRBV11-2 and TRBJ2-2; weak D call: TRBD2 (6 bases). Trimming pared 3 bases from V and 1 base from J, leaving 12 bases between. CDR3 length equals 16 residues. Germline V gene sequence: CDR1 SGHAT, CDR2 FQNNGV.

Many counts were recorded for this clonotype. The chain links TRBV30 to TRBJ1-5; a possible D gene is TRBD1 (5 bases). V lost 2 bases and J 3 bases, leaving 23 bases between the germline ends. Germline values: CDR1 GTSNPN, CDR2 SVGIG (reference sequence). The CDR3 loop spans 18 amino acids. CDR3 loop: CAWSLRVGGSMDNQPQHF. DNA for the CDR3: TGTGCCTGGAGTTTAAGGGTCGGGGGGTCGATGGACAATCAGCCCCAGCATTTT.

There are many counts of this clonotype. V is TRBV14 and J is TRBJ1-6, with a possible D match to TRBD1 (6 bases). The V end was cut by 0 bases, the J end by 6 bases, with 12 bases between. The CDR3 has 16 residues. Germline loops: CDR1 SGHDN, CDR2 FVKESK. In DNA, the CDR3 is TGTGCCAGCAGCCAAGAGCTAAGGGGGGGTAATTCACCCCTCCACTTT. This translates into CASSQELRGGNSPLHF. The entire variable domain, with the rest obtained from reference TRBV14 and TRBJ1-6, is as follows: EAGVTQFPSHSVIEKGQTVTLRCDPISGHDNLYWYRRVMGKEIKFLLHFVKESKQDESGMPNNRFLAERTGGTYSTLKVQPAELEDSGVYFCASSQELRGGNSPLHFGNGTRLTVT.

Many counts were recorded for this clonotype. The chain links TRBV12-5 to TRBJ2-1; TRBD1 matches at 8 bases. Germline V CDR1 and CDR2: LGHNT, FRNRAP. The length of the CDR3 is 16 residues. Losses at the gene ends were 4 bases for V and 0 bases for J; bases not matched to a gene: 5. In DNA, the CDR3 is TGTGCTAGTGGTTCAGGACAGGGATTCTCCTACAATGAGCAGTTCTTC. Translating it yields CASGSGQGFSYNEQFF.

There are many counts of this clonotype. The chain links TRBV20-1 to TRBJ2-1; the match to TRBD1 covers 8 bases. CDR1 and CDR2 from the germline V gene are DFQATT and SNEGSKA (reference sequence). The CDR3 loop spans 14 amino acids. The V and J ends lost 4 bases and 3 bases, in that order; junction bases with no gene match: 5. DNA of the CDR3: TGCAGTGCTAATAGACAGGGGCTCTACAATGAGCAGTTCTTC. The encoded protein is CSANRQGLYNEQFF.

As regards this clonotype: A single base is all that separates this from a far larger clone, so a read error is likely. The chain combines TRBV6-5 with TRBJ2-3; weak D call: TRBD2 (6 bases). CDR3 length: 14 amino acids. The V gene's germline CDR1 is MNHEY and CDR2 SVGAGI. Trimming removed 5 bases at V and 7 bases at J, with 16 bases between. DNA for the CDR3: TGTGCCAGCAGTGATCCGCGGGGAGCCAATACGCAGTATTTT. It is translated as CASSDPRGANTQYF.

This clonotype was counted at least ten times. The CDR3 DNA is TGTGCCAGCAGCCAAGAGGCACGGACGGACTACCAAGAGACCCAGTACTTC. It yields the protein CASSQEARTDYQETQYF. The chain couples TRBV14 to TRBJ2-5; D possibly corresponds to TRBD2 (5 bases). CDR3 length: 17 amino acids. CDR1 is SGHDN, CDR2 FVKESK, per germline. Trimming pared 0 bases from V and 0 bases from J, leaving 14 bases between. Together with reference TRBV14 and TRBJ2-5, the CDR3 gives the full variable domain: EAGVTQFPSHSVIEKGQTVTLRCDPISGHDNLYWYRRVMGKEIKFLLHFVKESKQDESGMPNNRFLAERTGGTYSTLKVQPAELEDSGVYFCASSQEARTDYQETQYFGPGTRLLVL.